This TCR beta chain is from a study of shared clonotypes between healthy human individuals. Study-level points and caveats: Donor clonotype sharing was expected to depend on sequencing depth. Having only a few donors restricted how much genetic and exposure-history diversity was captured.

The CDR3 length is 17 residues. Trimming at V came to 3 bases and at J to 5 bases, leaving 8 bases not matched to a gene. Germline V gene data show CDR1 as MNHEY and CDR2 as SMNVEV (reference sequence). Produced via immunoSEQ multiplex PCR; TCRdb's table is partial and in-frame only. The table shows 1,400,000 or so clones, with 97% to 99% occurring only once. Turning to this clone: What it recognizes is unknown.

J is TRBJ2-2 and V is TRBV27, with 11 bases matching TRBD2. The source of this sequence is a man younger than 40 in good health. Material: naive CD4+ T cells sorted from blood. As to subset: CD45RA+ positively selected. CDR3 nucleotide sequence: TGTGCCAGCAGTTTCAGGCTAGCGGGAGGCGGTACCGGGGAGCTGTTTTTT. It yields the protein CASSFRLAGGGTGELFF.